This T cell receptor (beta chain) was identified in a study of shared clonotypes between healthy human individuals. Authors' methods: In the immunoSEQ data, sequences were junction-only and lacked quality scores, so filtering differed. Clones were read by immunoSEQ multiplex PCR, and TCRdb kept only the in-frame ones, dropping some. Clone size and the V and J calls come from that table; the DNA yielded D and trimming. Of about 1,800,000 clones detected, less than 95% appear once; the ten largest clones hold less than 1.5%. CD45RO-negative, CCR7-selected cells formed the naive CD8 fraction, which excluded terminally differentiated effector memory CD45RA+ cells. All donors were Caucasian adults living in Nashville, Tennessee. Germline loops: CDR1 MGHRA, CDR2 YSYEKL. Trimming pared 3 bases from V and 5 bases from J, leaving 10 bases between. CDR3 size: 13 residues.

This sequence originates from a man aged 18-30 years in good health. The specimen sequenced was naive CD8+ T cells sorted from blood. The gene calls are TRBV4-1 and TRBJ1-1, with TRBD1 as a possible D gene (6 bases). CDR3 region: CASSHIGGTEAFF. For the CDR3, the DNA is TGCGCCAGCAGCCACATAGGGGGGACTGAAGCTTTCTTT.